A single sample is the source of the 26 T cell receptor beta chains below, sequenced in a study of blood T cell repertoires in COVID-19. Data came from immunoSEQ multiplex PCR; TCRdb stores just in-frame clones and leaves some out. The data contain 350,000 to 450,000 clones, around nine tenths of them singletons. The source material was PBMCs or T cells enriched from blood (not recorded which). The receptor source for this set is a woman in her 30s who had recovered from COVID-19.

V and J are TRBV5-1 and TRBJ1-1; TRBD1 is a possible D gene (5 bases). Per germline, CDR1 SGHRS and CDR2 YFSETQ. V was clipped by 2 bases and J by 7 bases, with 12 bases between them. The length of the CDR3 is 13 residues. The CDR3 sequence is CASSFPGSLEAFF. For the CDR3, the DNA is TGCGCCAGCAGCTTTCCAGGGTCCCTTGAAGCTTTCTTT.

The chain couples TRBV30 to TRBJ1-3, with 12 bases that match TRBD1. The CDR3 runs to 13 residues. Germline V gene lookup returns CDR1 GTSNPN and CDR2 SVGIG (reference sequence). V trimming: 5 bases; J trimming: 7 bases; junction bases outside the gene matches: 3. The CDR3 is CAWGTGGWNTIYF. CDR3 nucleotide sequence: TGTGCCTGGGGGACAGGGGGCTGGAACACCATATATTTT.

Remarks on this clone: At one boundary the junction diverges from the germline segment, which might be a read error. The chain links TRBV29-1 to TRBJ1-1; 7 bases map to TRBD1. Per the germline V gene, CDR1 is SQVTM and CDR2 is ANQGSEA. This CDR3 contains 12 residues. The CDR3 nucleotides are TGCAGCGTTGAGACAGGGAACCCTGAAGCTTTCTTT. Translating gives CSVETGNPEAFF.

The rearrangement joins TRBV19 to TRBJ1-4, with D perhaps TRBD1 (5 bases). Germline V CDR1 and CDR2: LNHDA, SQIVND (reference sequence). The CDR3 extends over 12 amino acids. V lost 11 bases, J lost 8 bases, and 15 bases lay in between. The CDR3 loop reads CAAAQGREKLFF. CDR3 coding DNA: TGTGCCGCCGCGCAGGGTAGAGAAAAACTGTTTTTT.

This chain connects TRBV9 to TRBJ2-1, with D possibly being TRBD2 (5 bases). Germline V lookup: CDR1 SGDLS, CDR2 YYNGEE. This CDR3 is 14 amino acids long. Trimming pared 7 bases from V and 3 bases from J, leaving 14 bases between. CDR3 loop: CASSPGVGYNEQFF. The DNA for the CDR3 is TGTGCCAGCTCCCCCGGGGTTGGCTACAATGAGCAGTTCTTC.

The chain employs TRBV14 and TRBJ1-2, with 7 bases matching TRBD1. CDR1 and CDR2 (germline): SGHDN, FVKESK. V shed 0 bases and J 6 bases; nucleotides not matched to a gene: 10. This CDR3 has 16 amino acids. The DNA for the CDR3 is TGTGCCAGCAGCCAAGATTATAACTTGGGACAGCATGGCTACACCTTC. Encoded protein: CASSQDYNLGQHGYTF.

CDR3 region: CASTTTSGRVRYEQYF. The CDR3 DNA sequence: TGTGCCAGCACGACGACTAGCGGGAGGGTCCGCTACGAGCAGTACTTC. This chain joins TRBV7-9 and TRBJ2-7, with 14 bases fitting TRBD2. Germline V gene sequence: CDR1 SEHNR, CDR2 FQNEAQ (reference sequence). V was clipped by 7 bases and J by 3 bases; unmatched bases: 8. The CDR3 spans 16 residues.

This chain links TRBV9 with TRBJ2-1; D remains ambiguous. V was trimmed by 0 bases and J by 9 bases, leaving 10 bases between them. CDR3 length: 13 residues. Germline loops: CDR1 SGDLS, CDR2 YYNGEE. The CDR3 bases are TGTGCCAGCAGCGTAGCCATGACTGTTGAGCAGTTCTTC. This encodes CASSVAMTVEQFF.

This clone was recorded once. The genes are TRBV7-9 and TRBJ1-2, with TRBD1 identical over 8 bases. In germline, CDR1 is SEHNR, CDR2 FQNEAQ (reference sequence). The CDR3 has 16 amino acids. J was trimmed by 1 base and V by 1 base; bases with no gene match: 5. The CDR3 spells CASSLDGQGNNYGYTF. Written as DNA, the CDR3 is TGTGCCAGCAGCTTAGATGGACAGGGTAATAACTATGGCTACACCTTC.

The chain couples TRBV18 to TRBJ1-6; a weak D match, TRBD1 (6 bases). V was shortened by 8 bases and J by 1 base, with 12 bases between the two germline ends. CDR1 is KGHSH, CDR2 LQKENI, per germline. This CDR3 contains 15 residues. CDR3 sequence: CASTADRSYNSPLHF. Here the CDR3 DNA reads TGTGCCAGCACGGCCGACAGGTCCTATAATTCACCCCTCCACTTT. The whole variable domain, filled in from reference TRBV18 and TRBJ1-6, reads NAGVMQNPRHLVRRRGQEARLRCSPMKGHSHVYWYRQLPEEGLKFMVYLQKENIIDESGMPKERFSAEFPKEGPSILRIQQVVRGDSAAYFCASTADRSYNSPLHFGNGTRLTVT.

The chain combines TRBV19 with TRBJ2-1, with TRBD1 identical over 8 bases. Germline CDR1 LNHDA, CDR2 SQIVND (reference sequence). Trimming cost V 5 bases and J 10 bases; bases outside gene matches: 13. This CDR3 has 15 residues. The CDR3 coding sequence is TGTGCCAGTAGTTTCCCGGACAGGGTAAGAGGCGAGCAGTTCTTC. Its translation: CASSFPDRVRGEQFF.

The chain combines TRBV7-9 with TRBJ2-7, with 10 bases fitting TRBD2. V lost 2 bases, J lost 6 bases, and 7 bases stayed unmatched. Germline-derived CDR1 and CDR2 are SEHNR and FQNEAQ (reference sequence). This CDR3 is 15 amino acids long. The CDR3 spells CASSLFSGRVSEQYF. The CDR3 DNA follows: TGTGCCAGCAGCTTATTCAGCGGGAGGGTCTCCGAGCAGTACTTC.

The rearrangement uses TRBV6-5 and TRBJ2-5; D uncertain. The CDR3 length is 12 residues. Deletions cut 4 bases from V and 0 bases from J, with 3 bases between. Per germline, CDR1 MNHEY and CDR2 SVGAGI. The CDR3 coding sequence is TGTGCCAGCAGTTCGGACCAAGAGACCCAGTACTTC. Translated, it gives CASSSDQETQYF.

The J gene is TRBJ1-2, the V gene TRBV27, with 8 bases identical to TRBD1. The length of the CDR3 is 14 residues. The ends lost 3 bases at V and 6 bases at J; junction bases unmatched: 6. CDR1 is MNHEY and CDR2 is SMNVEV in the germline V gene (reference sequence). CDR3 nucleotides: TGTGCCAGCAGTTTGGTGGCAGGGGGCCATGGCTACACCTTC. Protein sequence: CASSLVAGGHGYTF.

The chain combines TRBV19 with TRBJ1-5; D unresolved. Trimming left V 6 bases short and J 7 bases short, with 13 bases between. The V gene's germline CDR1 is LNHDA and CDR2 SQIVND (reference sequence). CDR3 length: 13 amino acids. CDR3 region: CASSAAGSQPQHF. The CDR3 DNA reads TGTGCCAGTAGCGCCGCGGGGTCGCAGCCCCAGCATTTT.

V is TRBV28 and J is TRBJ1-1; TRBD1 aligns across 11 bases. The CDR3 spans 15 residues. The germline V gene has CDR1 MDHEN and CDR2 SYDVKM. Germline trimming cut 6 bases from V and 5 bases from J; bases unmatched to any gene: 8. CDR3 sequence (DNA): TGTGCCAGCAGAGTATCGGGACAGGGGGGTACTGAAGCTTTCTTT. It is translated as CASRVSGQGGTEAFF.

The chain couples TRBV13 to TRBJ2-1, with 14 bases lining up with TRBD2. V lost 1 base, J lost 11 bases, and 7 bases stayed unmatched. Looked up from germline, CDR1 is PRHDT and CDR2 is FYEKMQ (reference sequence). This CDR3 contains 16 residues. CDR3 amino acids: CASSLVGTSGSHQQFF. The CDR3 coding sequence is TGTGCCAGCAGCTTAGTCGGGACTAGCGGGAGTCACCAGCAGTTCTTC. The variable domain in full, with the rest retrieved from reference TRBV13 and TRBJ2-1, is AAGVIQSPRHLIKEKRETATLKCYPIPRHDTVYWYQQGPGQDPQFLISFYEKMQSDKGSIPDRFSAQQFSDYHSELNMSSLELGDSALYFCASSLVGTSGSHQQFFGPGTRLTVL.

The chain uses TRBV21-1 and TRBJ1-4. TRBV21-1 represents a pseudogene. This CDR3 contains 17 residues. Here the CDR3 reads CASTKPGSRTPNEKLFF. The CDR3 nucleotides are TGTGCCAGCACGAAGCCGGGGAGCAGGACCCCTAATGAAAAACTGTTTTTT.

The sample holds one count of this clone. CDR3 amino acids: CASSHVLADPSTDTQYF. The CDR3 DNA reads as TGTGCCAGCAGTCACGTACTAGCGGACCCTAGCACAGATACGCAGTATTTT. The V and J genes are TRBV27 and TRBJ2-3, with 8 bases lining up with TRBD2. Germline V CDR1 and CDR2: MNHEY, SMNVEV (reference sequence). This CDR3 spans 17 amino acids. J gave up 0 bases and V 5 bases, and 10 bases lay outside the gene matches.

The J gene is TRBJ1-2, the V gene TRBV9; 7 positions match TRBD1. Germline V gives CDR1 SGDLS, CDR2 YYNGEE. The CDR3 spans 16 residues. With V trimmed by 4 bases and J by 8 bases, 17 bases remained unmatched. The CDR3 spells CASSSLTRGMPLGYTF. The CDR3 nucleotides are TGTGCCAGCAGCTCTTTGACCAGGGGGATGCCCCTAGGCTACACCTTC.

The rearrangement uses TRBV7-8 and TRBJ1-4; D is undetermined. Germline CDR1 reads SGHVS; CDR2 reads FQNEAQ. The germline V and J ends were trimmed by 7 bases and 7 bases, with 10 bases remaining between them. CDR3 size: 12 residues. The CDR3 DNA sequence: TGTGCCAGCACCACGTATAGTGAAAAACTGTTTTTT. It is translated as CASTTYSEKLFF.

The gene calls are TRBV3-1 (or the pseudogene TRBV3-2) and TRBJ1-2; tentatively, D is TRBD1 (6 bases). Trimming cost V 5 bases and J 7 bases, with 14 bases left between them. Per the germline V gene, CDR1 is LGHDT and CDR2 is YNNKEL (reference sequence). This CDR3 is 13 amino acids long. CDR3 in amino acids: CASSATDSTGYTF. CDR3 nucleotide sequence: TGTGCCAGCAGCGCCACGGACAGTACTGGCTACACCTTC.

Only one count was recorded for this clone. The V gene is TRBV19, the J gene TRBJ2-1; tentative D call: TRBD2 (6 bases). The CDR3 runs 14 residues. V lost 1 base, J lost 7 bases, and 11 bases lay in between. Germline-derived CDR1 and CDR2 are LNHDA and SQIVND (reference sequence). Written as DNA, the CDR3 is TGTGCCAGTAGTATAGGGCCGGGAGTAAATGAGCAGTTCTTC. This codes for CASSIGPGVNEQFF.

V usage is TRBV28 and J usage is TRBJ2-7; TRBD2 agrees at 9 bases. The J segment lost 0 bases and the V segment lost 2 bases, leaving 2 bases of the junction unmatched. The CDR3 consists of 15 residues. Germline CDR1 and CDR2: MDHEN and SYDVKM. As DNA, the CDR3 is TGTGCCAGCAGTTTACTAGCGGGAAGCTCCTACGAGCAGTACTTC. Translated: CASSLLAGSSYEQYF.

This chain connects TRBV15 to TRBJ2-4; 7 bases line up with TRBD1. V dropped 0 bases and J dropped 7; count of bases not matched to a gene: 9. The CDR3 totals 16 residues. Germline loops: CDR1 LNHNV, CDR2 YYDKDF (reference sequence). CDR3 amino acids: CATSRDLDRKVNIQYF. CDR3 in DNA: TGTGCCACCAGCAGAGATTTGGACAGGAAAGTTAACATTCAGTACTTC.

This clone appeared once. The gene calls are TRBV30 and TRBJ2-1; D is perhaps TRBD1 (5 bases). Germline V gives CDR1 GTSNPN, CDR2 SVGIG (reference sequence). The V end was cut by 3 bases, the J end by 10 bases, with 10 bases between. The CDR3 consists of 11 residues. For the CDR3, the DNA is TGTGCCTGGAGCGACAGTCGAGAGCAGTTCTTC. Its translation: CAWSDSREQFF.